This is a list of T cell receptor beta chains from one sample in a study of cytomegalovirus exposure and HLA in healthy donors. Clones were read by immunoSEQ multiplex PCR, and TCRdb kept only the in-frame ones, dropping some. The sample records about 230,000 clones, about 77% being singletons. The specimen sequenced was PBMCs. The receptors derive from a boy aged 5-17 years in good health and CMV-seronegative. The CDR3 runs from the conserved cysteine through the conserved F or W. D genes are given only for firm matches. Not all rows give a size; the values are once, few, many and, for expanded clones, a class.

TRBV19	TRBJ2-7	-	-	CASSRGMENYEQYF	TGTGCCAGTAGCAGGGGTATGGAGAACTACGAGCAGTACTTC
TRBV7-9	TRBJ2-7	few	-	CASGFVTGLSYEQYF	TGTGCCAGCGGATTCGTGACAGGACTCTCCTACGAGCAGTACTTC
TRBV19	TRBJ2-7	-	TRBD1	CASSRDREEEQYF	TGTGCCAGTAGTCGGGACAGGGAGGAAGAGCAGTACTTC
TRBV6-5	TRBJ2-3	-	-	CASSPEDSSLSTQYF	TGTGCCAGCAGTCCGGAGGACAGCTCCCTCTCCACGCAGTATTTT
TRBV2	TRBJ2-1	-	-	CASRIEGYNEQFF	TGTGCCAGCAGAATTGAGGGTTACAATGAGCAGTTCTTC
TRBV7-9	TRBJ1-1	-	-	CASSLGAASLPNTEAFF	TGTGCCAGCAGCTTGGGTGCGGCCTCTCTACCGAACACTGAAGCTTTCTTT
TRBV7-6	TRBJ2-7	-	-	CASSLPGTYYEQYF	TGTGCCAGCAGCTTACCCGGGACTTACTACGAGCAGTACTTC
TRBV2	TRBJ1-1	few	-	CASSEPGRGTEAFF	TGTGCCAGCAGTGAACCGGGACGGGGGACTGAAGCTTTCTTT
TRBV25-1	TRBJ2-7	-	TRBD1	CATHGDRGRYEQYF	TGTGCCACCCATGGGGACAGGGGTCGATACGAGCAGTACTTC
TRBV14	TRBJ2-7	-	TRBD1	CASSQYRGHEQYF	TGTGCCAGCAGCCAGTACAGGGGGCACGAGCAGTACTTC
TRBV7-9	TRBJ1-1	-	-	CASSFRTGTEAFF	TGTGCCAGCAGCTTCCGAACGGGCACTGAAGCTTTCTTT
TRBV7-8	TRBJ2-7	-	-	CASSLTILRRQYF	TGTGCCAGCAGCCTGACTATCCTACGAAGGCAGTACTTC
TRBV5-4	TRBJ2-7	-	TRBD2	CASSPGGDSYEQYF	TGTGCCAGCAGCCCTGGGGGGGACTCCTACGAGCAGTACTTC
TRBV7-9	TRBJ1-1	-	-	CASSLEQYTEAFF	TGTGCCAGCAGCTTAGAACAGTACACTGAAGCTTTCTTT
TRBV19	TRBJ1-1	-	TRBD1	CASSIGQGNTEAFF	TGTGCCAGTAGTATCGGACAGGGGAACACTGAAGCTTTCTTT
TRBV6-5	TRBJ1-4	-	TRBD1	CASRAGGLGKLFF	TGTGCCAGCAGAGCAGGGGGCTTGGGAAAACTGTTTTTT
TRBV30	TRBJ1-5	-	-	CAWSYGGGNQPQHF	TGTGCCTGGAGTTACGGGGGGGGCAATCAGCCCCAGCATTTT
TRBV7-3	TRBJ2-7	-	TRBD2	CASSLSLTSVTQYF	TGTGCCAGCAGCTTAAGTCTGACTAGCGTGACGCAGTACTTC
TRBV11-2	TRBJ1-2	few	-	CASSFLGVLAGGYTF	TGTGCCAGCAGCTTTCTAGGGGTACTTGCGGGGGGCTACACCTTC
TRBV5-4	TRBJ2-7	-	TRBD2	CASSGVLAGGTYEQYF	TGTGCCAGCAGCGGGGTCCTAGCGGGTGGTACCTACGAGCAGTACTTC
TRBV5-1	TRBJ1-6	once	TRBD1	CASGEQGADSPLHF	TGCGCCAGCGGCGAACAGGGGGCGGATTCACCCCTCCACTTT
TRBV5-1	TRBJ2-5	-	TRBD2	CASGRGAQETQYF	TGCGCCAGCGGGAGGGGAGCCCAAGAGACCCAGTACTTC
TRBV5-1	TRBJ2-3	-	TRBD2	CASSVEGLAGDTDTQYF	TGCGCCAGCAGCGTGGAAGGTCTAGCGGGGGACACAGATACGCAGTATTTT
TRBV25-1	TRBJ2-2	-	TRBD2	CASSRPGLAGTGELFF	TGTGCCAGCAGTAGGCCGGGACTAGCGGGGACCGGGGAGCTGTTTTTT
TRBV5-1	TRBJ2-2	-	-	CASSLSAGLTGELFF	TGCGCCAGCAGCTTGTCAGCGGGCCTCACCGGGGAGCTGTTTTTT
TRBV5-4	TRBJ1-1	-	-	CASSLEGRGGSTEAFF	TGTGCCAGCAGCTTGGAGGGCAGGGGCGGGTCCACTGAAGCTTTCTTT
TRBV30	TRBJ1-2	-	-	CAWSARDKQKGGYTF	TGTGCCTGGAGCGCCCGGGACAAACAAAAGGGGGGCTACACCTTC
TRBV5-5	TRBJ1-2	-	TRBD1	CASSLGGQYLSGTGYTF	TGTGCCAGCAGCTTGGGGGGACAGTACTTGAGTGGGACTGGCTACACCTTC
TRBV27	TRBJ2-2	-	-	CASSSLFRNTGELFF	TGTGCCAGCAGTTCCCTTTTCCGGAACACCGGGGAGCTGTTTTTT
TRBV4-1	TRBJ2-3	-	TRBD2	CASSQEGGGRTDTQYF	TGCGCCAGCAGCCAAGAAGGCGGGGGTAGAACAGATACGCAGTATTTT
TRBV4-1	TRBJ1-4	-	-	CASSQRPTATNEKLFF	TGCGCCAGCAGCCAAAGACCTACAGCAACTAATGAAAAACTGTTTTTT